These T cell receptor beta chains were read from a single sample in a study of blood T cells in healthy people across ages. Via MiXCR, TCRdb re-called the 5' RACE reads, giving one row per CDR3 protein. Here the sample spans a few hundred thousand distinct CDR3 sequences, about 49% being singletons. The sample was blood. Every receptor here comes from a man between 60 and 75 years old in good health. Both conserved end residues are part of each CDR3. The D gene is left open where the match is weak. Rows give clone size only sometimes, using once, few, many, or a class for an expanded clone.

>TRBJ1-2|NA|TRBV6-4|NA
TGTGCCAGCAGTGTGGAGAGTGGCTATGGCTACACCTTC
CASSVESGYGYTF
>TRBJ2-7|few|TRBV15|TRBD1
TGTGCCACCAGCAGCACCAGGCGAGGACAGGGGAAGGGGCCCTCCTACGAGCAGTACTTC
CATSSTRRGQGKGPSYEQYF
>TRBJ2-3|many|TRBV7-9|TRBD1
TGTGCCAGCAGCTCGGACAGGGCCTCTAGCACAGATACGCAGTATTTT
CASSSDRASSTDTQYF
>TRBJ1-2|NA|TRBV30|NA
TGTGCCTGGACCCCGCGGGGAGGGGGAAATGGCTACACCTTC
CAWTPRGGGNGYTF
>TRBJ2-3|few|TRBV29-1|NA
TGCAGCGTTGGAGGCCTCACAGATACGCAGTATTTT
CSVGGLTDTQYF
>TRBJ2-7|few|TRBV7-2|TRBD1
TGTGCCAGCAGCTTCGGGACAGAACCCCTCTACGAGCAGTACTTC
CASSFGTEPLYEQYF
>TRBJ1-2|NA|TRBV5-6|NA
TGTGCCAGCAGCTTGGGCCAGCGGTATGGCTACACCTTC
CASSLGQRYGYTF
>TRBJ1-6|few|TRBV7-8|NA
TGTGCCAGCAGCTTAGCAGGGGAAAATTCACCCCTCCACTTT
CASSLAGENSPLHF
>TRBJ1-5|NA|TRBV18|TRBD1
TGTGCCAGCTCACCGACGACAGGGGCGGTCAATCAGCCCCAGCATTTT
CASSPTTGAVNQPQHF
>TRBJ2-5|once|TRBV9|TRBD2
TGTGCCAGCAGCGCTACTAACGGGAGGTTACAAGAGACCCAGTACTTC
CASSATNGRLQETQYF
>TRBJ2-5|few|TRBV20-1|NA
TGCAGTGCTAGCTTTTTACCAATCGGGACGGTACAAGAGACCCAGTACTTC
CSASFLPIGTVQETQYF
>TRBJ2-7|NA|TRBV7-2|NA
TGTGCCAGCAGTTACCGGAAGGGGGGAAACAATGAGCAGTACTTC
CASSYRKGGNNEQYF
>TRBJ2-1|NA|TRBV11-2|NA
TGTGCCAGCAGCTACGGCACCCATGAGCAGTTCTTC
CASSYGTHEQFF
>TRBJ2-6|few|TRBV12-3/TRBV12-4|NA
TGTGCCAGCAGTCCCCCCCGGGTCACCCCGTGGGGGGCCAACGTCCTGACTTTC
CASSPPRVTPWGANVLTF
>TRBJ2-5|NA|TRBV7-2|NA
TGTGCCAGCAGCTTAGTTCTAGCTAGGGGGGAGACCCAGTACTTC
CASSLVLARGETQYF
>TRBJ2-1|NA|TRBV6-6|TRBD1
TGTGCCAGCAGTACGGACAGGGTCTCCTACAGTGAGCAGTTCTTC
CASSTDRVSYSEQFF
>TRBJ2-7|NA|TRBV20-1|NA
TGCAGTGCTAGAGTCCTCGAGGAGGTGCGGTTCTACGAGCAGTACTTC
CSARVLEEVRFYEQYF
>TRBJ2-3|NA|TRBV13|TRBD1
TGTGCCAGCAGCTTGGGACAGAGACCAGATACGCAGTATTTT
CASSLGQRPDTQYF
>TRBJ1-6|NA|TRBV18|TRBD1
TGTGCCAGCTCTCCGATCCAGGGGGAGAGTAATTCACCCCTCCACTTT
CASSPIQGESNSPLHF
>TRBJ1-6|NA|TRBV12-3/TRBV12-4|NA
TGTGCCAGCAGTCCGGGACGGCATAATTCACCCCCCCACTTT
CASSPGRHNSPPHF
>TRBJ2-7|few|TRBV6-1|NA
TGTGCCAGTCGACGAGAGGAGGCTTCCTACGAGCAGTACTTC
CASRREEASYEQYF
>TRBJ2-5|NA|TRBV7-7|TRBD2
TGTGCTAGCAGCTTATCGGGGGGGCCTTGGGAGACCCAGTACTTC
CASSLSGGPWETQYF
>TRBJ2-3|NA|TRBV5-1|TRBD2
TGCGCCAGCAGCTTGGACGGGGGGGCTACAGATACGCAGTATTTT
CASSLDGGATDTQYF
>TRBJ1-2|few|TRBV29-1|TRBD1
TGCAGCGTTGAAGAAAAGGGACAGGGGACGGGCTATGGCTACACCTTC
CSVEEKGQGTGYGYTF
>TRBJ2-6|NA|TRBV5-6|TRBD1
TGTGCCAGCAGCCGACAGGGCCTTAAGGGGGGGGCCAACGTCCTGACTTTC
CASSRQGLKGGANVLTF
>TRBJ2-3|few|TRBV4-2|TRBD2
TGTGCCAGCAGCCCAGACGGGACTAGCGGGAAAGATACGCAGTATTTT
CASSPDGTSGKDTQYF
>TRBJ2-5|NA|TRBV6-5|NA
TGTGCCAGCAGCAACTTGGGACGGGGGACCCAGTACTTC
CASSNLGRGTQYF
>TRBJ2-7|NA|TRBV28|NA
TGTGCCAGCAGTGTATACGTCCGGGACGAGCAGTACTTC
CASSVYVRDEQYF
>TRBJ2-6|once|TRBV14|NA
TGTGCCAGCAGCCAAGAGCGGGGCCTTGGGGCCAACGTCCTGACTTTC
CASSQERGLGANVLTF
>TRBJ1-5|NA|TRBV5-1|NA
TGCGCCAGCAGCTTGGCTCCAGGGGGCAATCAGCCCCAGCATTTT
CASSLAPGGNQPQHF
>TRBJ1-6|NA|TRBV5-1|NA
TGCGCCAGCAGCTTGGAGGGGGTGAGGGTTTCACCCCTCCACTTT
CASSLEGVRVSPLHF
>TRBJ2-6|NA|TRBV11-2|NA
TGTGCCAGCAGTCAAAACCCGTGGGGGGCTCTTGGGGCCAACGTCCTGACTTTC
CASSQNPWGALGANVLTF
>TRBJ2-1|NA|TRBV7-9|TRBD2
TGTGCCAGCAGCTTAGAGGCGGGAGGGAATGAGCAGTTCTTC
CASSLEAGGNEQFF
>TRBJ2-3|NA|TRBV14|TRBD2
TGTGCCAGCAGCCAAGATCATGGCGGGGGAACAGATACGCAGTATTTT
CASSQDHGGGTDTQYF
>TRBJ1-5|NA|TRBV6-6|TRBD1
TGTGCCAGCAGGACGGACAGGGGTCCCAATCAGCCCCAGCATTTT
CASRTDRGPNQPQHF
>TRBJ2-3|NA|TRBV5-1|TRBD2
TGCGCCAGCAGCCCTCCCAGACTAGCGGGGCGTGATACGCAGTATTTT
CASSPPRLAGRDTQYF